The 20 T cell receptor beta chains below were found in one sample sequenced in a study of blood T cell repertoires in COVID-19. The repertoire was sequenced with immunoSEQ multiplex PCR; TCRdb's copy has only in-frame clones and lacks some. The table has around 100,000 clones, over 80% seen once. What was sequenced was peripheral blood. The source of these receptors is a man aged 45 to 65 with active or convalescent COVID-19.

This clone was detected a few times. The genes are TRBV19 and TRBJ2-3, with D perhaps matching TRBD1 (5 bases). Germline CDR1 and CDR2: LNHDA and SQIVND (reference sequence). The CDR3 has 16 residues. V was pared by 3 bases and J by 3 bases, with 16 bases between. CDR3 protein: CASSMGLSLRTDTQYF. The CDR3 DNA sequence: TGTGCCAGTAGTATGGGGCTTTCCCTCCGAACAGATACGCAGTATTTT.

The chain joins TRBV27 to TRBJ1-2, with no clear D. Trimming took off 6 bases at V and 0 bases at J, with 8 bases between the two ends. CDR3 length: 13 amino acids. From germline, CDR1 is MNHEY and CDR2 SMNVEV (reference sequence). The CDR3: CASRSHANYGYTF. The CDR3 bases are TGTGCCAGCAGGAGTCACGCTAACTATGGCTACACCTTC.

This chain uses TRBV6-6 with TRBJ1-5; 7 nucleotides match TRBD1. Trimming cost V 5 bases and J 5 bases; bases outside gene matches: 9. There are 15 residues in the CDR3. Germline CDR1 reads MNHNY; CDR2 reads SVGAGI (reference sequence). The CDR3 DNA is TGTGCCAGCAGTCGAGGACAGGCGAAGGATCAGCCCCAGCATTTT. Translation gives CASSRGQAKDQPQHF.

The gene calls are TRBV10-2 and TRBJ1-4; a possible D gene is TRBD1 (5 bases). The V gene lost 5 bases and the J gene lost 10 bases, with 14 bases spanning the gap. The CDR3 is 13 residues long. CDR1 is WSHSY and CDR2 is SAAADI in the germline V gene. The CDR3 DNA is TGCGCCAGCAGTTCTGGGACTCCTATAAAACTGTTTTTT. Its protein is CASSSGTPIKLFF.

The rearrangement links TRBV10-3 to TRBJ2-2; weak D call: TRBD1 (6 bases). The ends were cut back, 6 bases at V and 4 bases at J, with 9 bases in the middle. Looked up from germline, CDR1 is ENHRY and CDR2 is SYGVKD. This CDR3 is 13 amino acids long. The CDR3 nucleotides read TGTGCCATCAGACAGGGCGGCACCGGGGAGCTGTTTTTT. This codes for CAIRQGGTGELFF.

V usage is TRBV7-9 and J usage is TRBJ2-3; TRBD2 agrees at 7 bases. The germline V gene has CDR1 SEHNR and CDR2 FQNEAQ (reference sequence). With V trimmed by 5 bases and J by 5 bases, 10 bases remained unmatched. The CDR3 runs 15 residues. CDR3 bases: TGTGCCAGCAGCGATCGGGGGAGGGCGAGAGATACGCAGTATTTT. It specifies CASSDRGRARDTQYF.

The V gene is TRBV7-2, the J gene TRBJ2-3; D not resolved. CDR3 length equals 14 residues. Germline assignment: CDR1 SGHTA and CDR2 FQGNSA. V was shortened by 3 bases and J by 2 bases, with 9 bases between the two germline ends. CDR3 sequence: CASSFRLPTDTQYF. Written as DNA, the CDR3 is TGTGCCAGCAGCTTTCGACTGCCCACAGATACGCAGTATTTT.

The V and J genes are TRBV27 and TRBJ2-3, with a weak D call TRBD2 (6 bases). Trimming cost V 3 bases and J 4 bases, with 8 bases left between them. This CDR3 comprises 13 residues. Germline values: CDR1 MNHEY, CDR2 SMNVEV (reference sequence). For the CDR3, the DNA is TGTGCCAGCAGTTTCGGAGGGGCAGATACGCAGTATTTT. Translated, it gives CASSFGGADTQYF.

In this sample, this clone turned up once. The chain links TRBV7-6 to TRBJ2-5; 13 positions agree with TRBD2. Germline trimming cut 5 bases from V and 4 bases from J; bases unmatched to any gene: 4. CDR3 length equals 15 residues. CDR1 and CDR2 (germline): SGHVS, FNYEAQ. The chain's CDR3 is CASSLRLAGGETQYF. CDR3 coding DNA: TGTGCCAGCAGCCTACGACTAGCGGGAGGAGAGACCCAGTACTTC.

This rearrangement joins TRBV5-1 to TRBJ2-5; TRBD2 matches at 12 bases. CDR1 is SGHRS, CDR2 YFSETQ, per germline. There are 15 residues in the CDR3. V dropped 0 bases and J dropped 5; count of bases not matched to a gene: 2. The CDR3 region has the DNA TGCGCCAGCAGCTTGGAAGGGACTAGCGGGGAGACCCAGTACTTC. Translated: CASSLEGTSGETQYF.

The genes are TRBV6-5 and TRBJ2-1; 10 bases agree with TRBD2. The CDR3 is 13 amino acids. CDR1 is MNHEY and CDR2 is SVGAGI in the germline V gene. J was trimmed by 7 bases and V by 10 bases; bases with no gene match: 7. The CDR3 nucleotides read TGTGCCACCAAGCGGGAGGGCTTAAATGAGCAGTTCTTC. As protein: CATKREGLNEQFF.

This chain links TRBV6-5 with TRBJ1-5; D unclear. CDR3 length: 15 amino acids. The V end was cut by 2 bases, the J end by 4 bases, with 12 bases between. CDR1 MNHEY and CDR2 SVGAGI come from the germline V gene. Here the CDR3 reads CASSYTRAGNQPQHF. Written as DNA, the CDR3 is TGTGCCAGCAGTTACACGCGGGCGGGGAATCAGCCCCAGCATTTT.

A single count supports this clone. The chain joins TRBV5-1 to TRBJ2-2; D possibly corresponds to TRBD1 (6 bases). V shed 4 bases and J shed 0 bases, with 10 bases lying between them. CDR3 length: 15 residues. From germline, CDR1 is SGHRS and CDR2 YFSETQ. The DNA of the CDR3 is TGCGCCAGCAGCGAGGGACACGCGAACACCGGGGAGCTGTTTTTT. This encodes CASSEGHANTGELFF.

The rearrangement uses TRBV6-6 and TRBJ2-7; 7 nucleotides line up with TRBD1. CDR1 and CDR2 (germline): MNHNY, SVGAGI (reference sequence). CDR3 length: 16 residues. With V trimmed by 5 bases and J by 5 bases, 15 bases remained unmatched. CDR3 nucleotide sequence: TGTGCCAGCAGTCCACCCAACAGGGGAAGTCCCCACGAGCAGTACTTC. Translated: CASSPPNRGSPHEQYF.

Here the CDR3 reads CASSVSVAYEQYF. The CDR3 nucleotides read TGTGCCAGCAGCGTATCGGTGGCCTACGAGCAGTACTTC. This sequence joins TRBV12-3 or TRBV12-4 and TRBJ2-7, with D hard to call. V was clipped by 6 bases and J by 2 bases, with 11 bases between them. This CDR3 is built from 13 residues.

The chain has TRBV5-8 and TRBJ2-3, with D hard to call. Trimming removed 2 bases from V and 6 bases from J, with 4 bases in between. Looked up from germline, CDR1 is SGHTS and CDR2 is YDEGEE. The CDR3 is made up of 11 amino acids. CDR3 in amino acids: CASSLSDTQYF. CDR3 bases: TGTGCCAGCAGCTTATCGGATACGCAGTATTTT.

This rearrangement joins TRBV12-3 or TRBV12-4 to TRBJ2-5; tentatively, D is TRBD1 (5 bases). Trimming stripped 6 bases from V and 4 bases from J, with 9 bases between. CDR3 length equals 12 residues. The CDR3 DNA reads as TGTGCCAGCAGCCGACAGAGAGAGACCCAGTACTTC. It encodes CASSRQRETQYF.

The V gene is TRBV9, the J gene TRBJ2-7; TRBD1 agrees at 7 bases. Germline V gives CDR1 SGDLS, CDR2 YYNGEE. The CDR3 covers 15 residues. The V segment lost 4 bases and the J segment 1 base; nucleotides outside the gene matches: 8. The CDR3 protein is CASSKLGTASYEQYF. The CDR3 nucleotides are TGTGCCAGCAGCAAATTGGGGACAGCTTCCTACGAGCAGTACTTC.

The CDR3 region is CASSLEGTGLAREREQYF. Written as DNA, the CDR3 is TGTGCCAGCAGCTTAGAAGGTACCGGGCTAGCCCGGGAAAGGGAGCAGTACTTC. The V gene is TRBV11-2, the J gene TRBJ2-7, with D possibly matching TRBD2 (5 bases). This CDR3 has 18 residues. The germline V gene has CDR1 SGHAT and CDR2 FQNNGV. V lost 0 bases, J lost 7 bases, and 25 bases lay in between.

The chain employs TRBV14 and TRBJ2-7; TRBD2 is a possible D gene (7 bases). This CDR3 is 14 amino acids long. Deletions cut 8 bases from V and 2 bases from J, with 16 bases between. Germline CDR1 SGHDN, CDR2 FVKESK. CDR3 sequence: CASQARGGAYEQYF. CDR3 bases: TGTGCCAGCCAGGCCAGAGGGGGGGCCTACGAGCAGTACTTC.